Listed here are 14 T cell receptor delta chains from one sample, sequenced in a study of gamma-delta T cells after stem cell transplantation. TCRdb reprocessed the RT-PCR reads through CATT. In the table there are around 700 delta-chain clones, 1.1% of which are singletons. The sample consisted of gamma-delta T cells. These TCRs come from a human donor. It is not recorded whose cells these are; they may come from a transplant donor.

This clone is deemed large. The sample carries other DNA sequences with the same CDR3. The chain joins TRDV2 to TRDJ1; 8 positions agree with TRDD3. There are 21 residues in the CDR3. V trimming: 3 bases; J trimming: 0 bases; junction bases outside the gene matches: 23. Germline V gene data show CDR1 as GEAIGNYY and CDR2 as EKD. CDR3: CACDPILNWGSMGTYTDKLIF. CDR3 nucleotides: TGTGCCTGTGACCCCATCCTAAACTGGGGGTCCATGGGAACGTACACCGATAAACTCATCTTT.

This clone appeared a few times. TCRdb assigns this DNA the protein of a much larger clone, which departs from its translation at residue 5; this likely reflects a read error, and the protein shown comes from translating the DNA. The CDR3, as DNA: TGTGCCTGTGACGCCGCTGGGGATACTTCCTGGGACACCCGACAGATGTTTTTC. Translation: CACDAAGDTSWDTRQMFF. This chain joins TRDV2 and TRDJ3; the match to TRDD3 covers 8 bases. J was trimmed by 1 base and V by 3 bases; bases with no gene match: 7. Germline V gives CDR1 GEAIGNYY, CDR2 EKD. The length of the CDR3 is 18 residues.

In regard to this clone: This likely traces to a read error, being one base from a far larger clone. Additional DNA sequences in this sample encode the identical CDR3. The chain recombines TRDV2 with TRDJ1; 13 bases agree with TRDD3. The CDR3 contains 15 residues. CDR1 is GEAIGNYY and CDR2 is EKD in the germline V gene. The CDR3 sequence: CACDTGELGDTVLIF. The DNA for the CDR3 is TGCGCCTGTGACACCGGAGAACTGGGGGATACGGTTCTCATCTTT.

This clone appeared many times. The J gene is TRDJ1, the V gene TRDV2; 11 positions agree with TRDD3. Trimming cost V 3 bases and J 2 bases; bases outside gene matches: 4. Germline V CDR1 and CDR2: GEAIGNYY, EKD. The CDR3 has 15 residues. The CDR3 sequence: CACDPVGDTTDKLIF. The CDR3 DNA sequence: TGTGCCTGTGACCCCGTGGGGGATACGACCGATAAACTCATCTTT.

In its sample, this clone ranks as medium-sized. This is likely an artifact of a read error, given a far larger clone one base away. In the same sample, other DNA sequences code for this CDR3. The chain carries TRDV2 and TRDJ1, with D possibly TRDD3 on 6 matching bases. Germline V gene data show CDR1 as GEAIGNYY and CDR2 as EKD. This CDR3 spans 19 amino acids. V was trimmed by 0 bases and J by 0 bases, leaving 22 bases between them. This chain's CDR3 is CACDTVSLGDREDTDKLIF. CDR3 DNA: TGTGCCTGTGACACCGTTAGCCTAGGGGATCGGGAGGACACCGATAAACTCATCTTT.

This clone has only a few counts. The TCRdb record carries a much larger clone's protein, which differs from this DNA's translation at residue 11; a read error is the likely cause, and the protein listed here is the DNA translation. The V and J genes are TRDV2 and TRDJ1; D may be TRDD3 (6 bases). The V gene lost 0 bases and the J gene lost 0 bases, with 16 bases spanning the gap. CDR3 length equals 17 residues. The germline gives CDR1 GEAIGNYY, CDR2 EKD. CDR3 coding DNA: TGTGCCTGTGACACCGTCGTTAGGGGATCCAACACCGATAAACTCATCTTT. Protein product: CACDTVVRGSNTDKLIF.

This clone appeared a few times. A read error likely explains why the TCRdb protein, taken from a much larger clone, differs from this DNA's translation at residues 4 and 16; the protein shown is translated from the DNA. This chain links TRDV2 with TRDJ1; 11 bases line up with TRDD3. This CDR3 has 17 amino acids. The germline gives CDR1 GEAIGNYY, CDR2 EKD. The CDR3: CACEPVGDTTHTDKLTF. CDR3 nucleotide sequence: TGTGCCTGTGAACCCGTGGGGGATACGACCCACACCGATAAACTCACCTTT.

This chain connects TRDV2 to TRDJ1, with 8 bases fitting TRDD3. The germline V gene has CDR1 GEAIGNYY and CDR2 EKD. This CDR3 comprises 16 residues. The V segment lost 1 base and the J segment 2 bases; nucleotides outside the gene matches: 8. The CDR3, as DNA: TGTGCCTGTGACACGTTGTCTGGGGGACTTACCGATAAACTCATCTTT. Protein: CACDTLSGGLTDKLIF.

This clone ranks as medium-sized. This probably arose from a read error, given a far larger clone one base away. Other DNA sequences in the same sample also yield this CDR3. The chain employs TRDV3 and TRDJ1; 8 bases match TRDD3. Trimming removed 0 bases from V and 2 bases from J; junction bases left unmatched: 8. Looked up from germline, CDR1 is TVYSNPD and CDR2 is GDNSRS (reference sequence). CDR3 length: 15 amino acids. CDR3 sequence reads: CAFSPTGGLTDKLIF. Here the CDR3 DNA reads TGTGCCTTTAGTCCTACTGGGGGGCTTACCGATAAACTCATCTTT.

Worth noting for this clone: For this DNA, TCRdb reports the protein of a much larger clone, which diverges at residue 10, most likely from a read error; the protein presented here is translated directly from the DNA. The chain couples TRDV1 to TRDJ1, with 9 bases matching TRDD3. Germline CDR1 TSWWSYY, CDR2 QGS. The trim removed 7 bases at V and 2 bases at J, leaving 17 bases unmatched. The CDR3 is 18 amino acids. For the CDR3, the DNA is TGTGCTCTTGTGATTCCTACTGGGGGAAAGGGTGGTACCGATAAACTCATCTTT. This encodes CALVIPTGGKGGTDKLIF.

This clone is deemed large (0.1 to 1%). The sample has other DNA sequences that encode this CDR3 too. This rearrangement joins TRDV2 to TRDJ1; 8 bases map to TRDD3. The germline CDR1 and CDR2 sequences are GEAIGNYY and EKD. This CDR3 spans 17 amino acids. The ends lost 1 base at V and 0 bases at J; junction bases unmatched: 9. The DNA for the CDR3 is TGTGCCTGTGACACGCTAGGTGGGGGATCCTACACCGATAAACTCATCTTT. Residues: CACDTLGGGSYTDKLIF.

This clone was found a few times. The chain recombines TRDV2 with TRDJ1; 12 bases align to TRDD3. Looked up from germline, CDR1 is GEAIGNYY and CDR2 is EKD. There are 17 residues in the CDR3. Trimming at V came to 1 base and at J to 0 bases, leaving 5 bases not matched to a gene. CDR3 sequence (DNA): TGTGCCTGTGACACGTTGTCTGGGGGATACGACACCGATAAACTCATCTTT. This sequence encodes CACDTLSGGYDTDKLIF.

This clone was detected many times. This probably arose from a read error, given a far larger clone one base away. The J gene is TRDJ1, the V gene TRDV2, with 8 positions matching TRDD3. Looked up from germline, CDR1 is GEAIGNYY and CDR2 is EKD. CDR3 size: 22 residues. V was clipped by 0 bases and J by 3 bases; unmatched bases: 26. CDR3 DNA: TGTGCCTGTGACACCTTGCCTACCCCACTTACTGGGGGGCATCCTTACGCCGATAAACTCATCTTT. Translation: CACDTLPTPLTGGHPYADKLIF.

This clone was detected many times. A single base is all that separates this from a far larger clone, so a read error is likely. The rearrangement uses TRDV2 and TRDJ1; TRDD3 aligns across 11 bases. This CDR3 comprises 17 residues. Germline V gene lookup returns CDR1 GEAIGNYY and CDR2 EKD. The CDR3 sequence: CARDPVGDTTHTDKLIF. In nucleotides, the CDR3 is TGTGCCCGTGACCCCGTGGGGGATACGACCCACACCGATAAACTCATCTTT.